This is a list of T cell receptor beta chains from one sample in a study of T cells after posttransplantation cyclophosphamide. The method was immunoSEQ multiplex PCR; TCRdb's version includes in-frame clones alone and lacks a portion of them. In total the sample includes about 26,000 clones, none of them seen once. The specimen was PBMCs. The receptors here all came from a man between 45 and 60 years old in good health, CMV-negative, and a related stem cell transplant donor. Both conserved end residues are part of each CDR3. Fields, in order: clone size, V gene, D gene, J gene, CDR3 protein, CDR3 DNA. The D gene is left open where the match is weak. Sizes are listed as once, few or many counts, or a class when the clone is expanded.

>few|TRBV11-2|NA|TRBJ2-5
CASSLIGMGGETQYF
TGTGCCAGCAGCTTAATAGGGATGGGAGGAGAGACCCAGTACTTC
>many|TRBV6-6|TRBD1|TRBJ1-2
CASSYLGQGWYGYTF
TGTGCCAGCAGTTACTTGGGACAGGGGTGGTATGGCTACACCTTC
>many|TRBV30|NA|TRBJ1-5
CAWNHGGHPQPQHF
TGTGCCTGGAACCATGGGGGACACCCTCAGCCCCAGCATTTT
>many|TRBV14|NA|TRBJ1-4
CASSQGLRDGGKDEKLFF
TGTGCCAGCAGCCAAGGCTTGCGGGACGGGGGAAAGGATGAAAAACTGTTTTTT
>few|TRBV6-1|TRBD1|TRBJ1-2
CASSSGQGASYGYTF
TGTGCCAGCAGTTCCGGACAGGGGGCGTCCTATGGCTACACCTTC
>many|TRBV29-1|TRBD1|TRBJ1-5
CSVQTGDQPQHF
TGCAGCGTACAGACAGGGGATCAGCCCCAGCATTTT
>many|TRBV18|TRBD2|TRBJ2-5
CASSPPSGRAGGETQYF
TGTGCCAGCTCACCACCAAGCGGGAGGGCCGGTGGAGAGACCCAGTACTTC
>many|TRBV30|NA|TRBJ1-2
CAWSVGQGGYGYTF
TGTGCCTGGAGTGTAGGGCAGGGTGGCTATGGCTACACCTTC
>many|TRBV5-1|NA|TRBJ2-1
CASSLADMYNEQFF
TGCGCCAGCAGCTTGGCGGACATGTACAATGAGCAGTTCTTC
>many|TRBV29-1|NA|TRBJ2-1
CSVEPGSYNEQFF
TGCAGCGTCGAACCGGGATCCTACAATGAGCAGTTCTTC
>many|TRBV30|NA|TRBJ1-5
CAWGGDYGNQPQHF
TGTGCCTGGGGGGGGGATTATGGCAATCAGCCCCAGCATTTT
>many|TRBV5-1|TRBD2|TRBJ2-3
CASREGLAGSTDTQYF
TGCGCCAGCAGAGAGGGACTAGCGGGGAGCACAGATACGCAGTATTTT
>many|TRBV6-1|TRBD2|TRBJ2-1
CATKTSGGRNEQFF
TGTGCCACCAAGACTAGCGGGGGTCGCAATGAGCAGTTCTTC
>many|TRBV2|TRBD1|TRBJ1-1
CASRGRQGLGTEAFF
TGTGCCAGCAGGGGCAGACAGGGCCTGGGGACTGAAGCTTTCTTT
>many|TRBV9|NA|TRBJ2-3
CASSGSGSGDTQYF
TGTGCCAGCAGCGGTAGCGGATCGGGAGATACGCAGTATTTT
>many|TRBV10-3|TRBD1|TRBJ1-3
CAISEGQVFSGNTIYF
TGTGCCATCAGTGAGGGACAGGTTTTTTCCGGAAACACCATATATTTT
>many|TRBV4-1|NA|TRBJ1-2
CASSRASGGSGEIGYGYTF
TGCGCCAGCAGCCGAGCCAGTGGGGGGTCTGGAGAGATTGGGTATGGCTACACCTTC
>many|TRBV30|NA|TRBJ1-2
CAWITPGPYGYTF
TGTGCCTGGATTACGCCAGGGCCCTATGGCTACACCTTC
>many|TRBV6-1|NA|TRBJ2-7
CASSEQRLYEQYF
TGTGCCAGCAGTGAACAGCGGTTATACGAGCAGTACTTC
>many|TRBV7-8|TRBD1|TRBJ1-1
CASSLGQVTGGLMNTEAFF
TGTGCCAGCAGCTTAGGGCAAGTGACAGGGGGATTGATGAACACTGAAGCTTTCTTT
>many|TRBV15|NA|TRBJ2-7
CATSRDFARTAHEQYF
TGTGCCACCAGCAGAGATTTTGCCAGGACAGCGCACGAGCAGTACTTC
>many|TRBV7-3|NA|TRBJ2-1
CASSLMGGGYEQFF
TGTGCCAGCAGCTTAATGGGGGGTGGGTATGAGCAGTTCTTC
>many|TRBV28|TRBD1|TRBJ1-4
CASSLFGTARKEKLFF
TGTGCCAGCAGTTTATTTGGGACAGCGAGAAAAGAAAAACTGTTTTTT
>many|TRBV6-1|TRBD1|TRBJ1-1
CASREQGQRTEAFF
TGTGCCAGCAGGGAACAGGGGCAGCGGACTGAAGCTTTCTTT